The T cell receptor beta chain described here comes from a study of cytomegalovirus exposure and HLA in healthy donors. Study-level information: Prior work identified roughly 120 million unique TCR beta sequences in about 179 million T cells. Points from the study as a whole: Follow-up analysis found HLA locus-dependent TCR association rates, highest for DRB1 and lowest for HLA-C. It was only CMV serostatus that was available as immune exposure information. Cytomegalovirus status, reportedly, was diagnosed with high specificity and sensitivity by the classifier.

PCR amplification relied on 60 Vbeta primers (plus 13 Jbeta primers). Sequencing was performed with immunoSEQ multiplex PCR; in TCRdb, only in-frame clones are kept and a portion is missing. The sample lists roughly 93,000 clones, around 80% seen once, with roughly 9.7% in the top ten. Details on this clone: Antigen specificity is unknown.

The CDR3 runs 14 residues. J was trimmed by 9 bases and V by 3 bases; bases with no gene match: 5. Source material: PBMCs. The V and J genes are TRBV23-1 and TRBJ1-6; 7 bases fit TRBD1. TRBV23-1 is known as an ORF, though its function is uncertain. The sequence was collected from a man aged 18-30 years in good health and CMV-seropositive. For the CDR3, the DNA is TGCGCCAGCAGTCACGACAGGGTTTGTTCACCCCTCCACTTT. Translated: CASSHDRVCSPLHF.